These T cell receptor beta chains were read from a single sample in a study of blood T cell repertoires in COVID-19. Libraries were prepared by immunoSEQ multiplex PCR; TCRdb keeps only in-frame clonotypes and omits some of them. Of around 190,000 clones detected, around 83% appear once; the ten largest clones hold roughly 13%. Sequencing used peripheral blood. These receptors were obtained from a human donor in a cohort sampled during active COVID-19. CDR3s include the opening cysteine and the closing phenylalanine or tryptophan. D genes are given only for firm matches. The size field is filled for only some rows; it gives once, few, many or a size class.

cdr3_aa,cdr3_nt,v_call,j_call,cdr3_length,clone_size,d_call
CAIRRAGVDQETQYF,TGTGCCATTCGGAGAGCGGGAGTGGACCAAGAGACCCAGTACTTC,TRBV6-7,TRBJ2-5,15,NA,TRBD2
CASSQVIGSGRGAGELFF,TGTGCCAGCAGCCAAGTAATCGGAAGCGGGAGGGGCGCCGGGGAGCTGTTTTTT,TRBV4-2,TRBJ2-2,18,NA,TRBD2
CASSPGQGGSYNEQFF,TGTGCCAGTAGTCCAGGACAGGGAGGATCCTACAATGAGCAGTTCTTC,TRBV19,TRBJ2-1,16,NA,TRBD1
CASSLGQGAYEQYF,TGTGCCAGCAGCTTGGGACAGGGGGCTTACGAGCAGTACTTC,TRBV7-6,TRBJ2-7,14,few,TRBD1
CASRGTSGRVYEQYF,TGTGCCAGCAGGGGGACTAGCGGGAGGGTGTACGAGCAGTACTTC,TRBV6-5,TRBJ2-7,15,few,TRBD2
CASSPGTSGSFYEQYF,TGCGCCAGCAGCCCCGGGACTAGCGGTTCGTTCTACGAGCAGTACTTC,TRBV5-1,TRBJ2-7,16,once,TRBD2
CASSRRTGEKLFF,TGTGCCAGCAGCCGTCGGACAGGGGAAAAACTGTTTTTT,TRBV28,TRBJ1-4,13,NA,TRBD1
CASSLLAGGPYNEQFF,TGTGCCAGCAGCCTACTAGCGGGAGGGCCCTACAATGAGCAGTTCTTC,TRBV14,TRBJ2-1,16,NA,TRBD2
CASMGGVWGEQFF,TGTGCCAGCATGGGGGGGGTCTGGGGTGAGCAGTTCTTC,TRBV28,TRBJ2-1,13,NA,TRBD2
CASSQPGLAGEAGELFF,TGCGCCAGCAGCCAACCGGGACTAGCGGGAGAGGCCGGGGAGCTGTTTTTT,TRBV4-1,TRBJ2-2,17,NA,TRBD2
CASSFPGRRNYGYTF,TGTGCCAGCAGTTTCCCCGGGCGGAGGAACTATGGCTACACCTTC,TRBV28,TRBJ1-2,15,NA,NA
CASSLGQWAGELFF,TGTGCCAGCAGCTTAGGACAGTGGGCCGGGGAGCTGTTTTTT,TRBV11-2,TRBJ2-2,14,NA,NA
CASIPDSLGTGELFF,TGTGCCAGCATTCCGGACAGCTTGGGCACCGGGGAGCTGTTTTTT,TRBV6-5,TRBJ2-2,15,few,NA
CASSLDPPGEQYF,TGTGCCAGCAGCTTGGACCCCCCGGGGGAGCAGTACTTC,TRBV5-6,TRBJ2-7,13,NA,NA
CASRGLAELYEQYF,TGTGCCAGCCGCGGACTAGCGGAGCTCTACGAGCAGTACTTC,TRBV2,TRBJ2-7,14,NA,TRBD2
CASSSRQGPSSGNTIYF,TGTGCCAGCAGCTCCCGACAGGGGCCTAGCTCTGGAAACACCATATATTTT,TRBV12-1,TRBJ1-3,17,NA,NA
CASSLVEGYTDTQYF,TGTGCCAGCAGCTTGGTCGAGGGCTACACAGATACGCAGTATTTT,TRBV5-6,TRBJ2-3,15,NA,NA
CASSPRGENRDRHQPQHF,TGTGCCAGCAGCCCACGTGGGGAAAACAGGGATCGTCATCAGCCCCAGCATTTT,TRBV7-2,TRBJ1-5,18,NA,NA
CATSSELRFSGANVLTF,TGTGCCACCAGCAGCGAACTACGTTTTTCTGGCGCCAACGTCCTGACTTTC,TRBV15,TRBJ2-6,17,NA,NA
CASSYSGTSGYTF,TGTGCCAGCAGTTACTCGGGGACATCTGGCTACACCTTC,TRBV6-5,TRBJ1-2,13,NA,NA
CACPGTSGSLINTQYF,TGTGCGTGTCCCGGGACTAGCGGGAGTCTAATAAATACGCAGTATTTT,TRBV30,TRBJ2-3,16,NA,TRBD2
CASSSVSGTGVEAFF,TGTGCCAGCAGCTCCGTATCCGGGACAGGAGTAGAAGCTTTCTTT,TRBV7-2,TRBJ1-1,15,NA,TRBD1
CASSQAWGDYGYTF,TGCGCCAGCAGCCAAGCTTGGGGAGACTATGGCTACACCTTC,TRBV4-1,TRBJ1-2,14,NA,NA
CASSLGQGTTEGYTF,TGTGCCAGCAGCTTAGGGCAGGGGACAACGGAAGGCTACACCTTC,TRBV7-9,TRBJ1-2,15,NA,NA
CASSATLAGAYNEQFF,TGTGCCAGCAGCGCTACTCTAGCGGGAGCCTACAATGAGCAGTTCTTC,TRBV11-2,TRBJ2-1,16,NA,TRBD2
CASTSLGGRGNEQFF,TGCGCCAGCACCTCCCTGGGCGGGAGGGGGAATGAGCAGTTCTTC,TRBV10-2,TRBJ2-1,15,NA,TRBD2
CASSIDGGLREKLFF,TGTGCCAGTAGTATAGATGGGGGACTACGTGAAAAACTGTTTTTT,TRBV19,TRBJ1-4,15,NA,NA
CASSGWTANYGYTF,TGTGCCAGCAGTGGATGGACAGCTAACTATGGCTACACCTTC,TRBV2,TRBJ1-2,14,NA,NA
CAWSVGGGQNIQYF,TGTGCCTGGAGTGTAGGCGGGGGGCAAAACATTCAGTACTTC,TRBV30,TRBJ2-4,14,NA,TRBD2
CASSYLGSAYEQYF,TGCGCCAGCAGCTACCTGGGCTCCGCCTACGAGCAGTACTTC,TRBV5-1,TRBJ2-7,14,NA,NA